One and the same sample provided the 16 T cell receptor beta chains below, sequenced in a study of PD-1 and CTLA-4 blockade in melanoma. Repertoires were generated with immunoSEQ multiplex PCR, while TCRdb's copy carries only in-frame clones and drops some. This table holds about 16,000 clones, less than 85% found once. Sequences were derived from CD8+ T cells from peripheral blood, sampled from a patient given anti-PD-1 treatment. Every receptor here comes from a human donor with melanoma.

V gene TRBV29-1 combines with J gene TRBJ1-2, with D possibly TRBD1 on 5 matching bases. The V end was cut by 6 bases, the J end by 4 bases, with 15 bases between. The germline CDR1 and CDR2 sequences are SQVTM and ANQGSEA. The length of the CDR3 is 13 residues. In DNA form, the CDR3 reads TGCAGCGTGGAGTGGGGGTTGGGCTATGGCTACACCTTC. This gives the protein CSVEWGLGYGYTF.

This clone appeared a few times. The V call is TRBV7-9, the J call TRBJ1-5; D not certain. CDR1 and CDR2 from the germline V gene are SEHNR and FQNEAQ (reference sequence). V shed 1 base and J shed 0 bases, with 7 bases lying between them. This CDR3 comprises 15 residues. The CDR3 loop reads CASSLGTSSNQPQHF. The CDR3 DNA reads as TGTGCCAGCAGCTTAGGTACGTCTAGCAATCAGCCCCAGCATTTT.

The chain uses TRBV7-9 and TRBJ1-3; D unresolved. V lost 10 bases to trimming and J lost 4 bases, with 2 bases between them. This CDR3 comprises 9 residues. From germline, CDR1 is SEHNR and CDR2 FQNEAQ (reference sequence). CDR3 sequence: CAIGNTIYF. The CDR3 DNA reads TGTGCCATAGGAAACACCATATATTTT.

CDR3: CASSLRAVNTGELFF. CDR3 in DNA: TGTGCCAGCAGCTTAAGGGCAGTCAACACCGGGGAGCTGTTTTTT. The chain is built from TRBV7-9 and TRBJ2-2; D gene unclear. V lost 2 bases and J lost 2, with 9 bases in between. Germline V gene lookup returns CDR1 SEHNR and CDR2 FQNEAQ (reference sequence). This CDR3 comprises 15 residues.

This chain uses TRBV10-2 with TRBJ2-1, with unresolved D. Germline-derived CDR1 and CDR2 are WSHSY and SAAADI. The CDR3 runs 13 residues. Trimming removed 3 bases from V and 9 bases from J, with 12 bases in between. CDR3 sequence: CASSELWTGEQFF. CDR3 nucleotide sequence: TGCGCCAGCAGTGAACTCTGGACGGGTGAGCAGTTCTTC.

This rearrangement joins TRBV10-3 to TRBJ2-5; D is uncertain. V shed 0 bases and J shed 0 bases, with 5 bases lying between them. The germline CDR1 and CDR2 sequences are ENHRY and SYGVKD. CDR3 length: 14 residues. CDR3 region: CAISESGNQETQYF. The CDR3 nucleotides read TGTGCCATCAGTGAGTCGGGCAACCAAGAGACCCAGTACTTC.

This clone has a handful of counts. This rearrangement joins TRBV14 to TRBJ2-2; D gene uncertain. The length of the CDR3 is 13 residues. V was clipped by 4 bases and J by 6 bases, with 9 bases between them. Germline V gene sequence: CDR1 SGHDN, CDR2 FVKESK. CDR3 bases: TGTGCCAGCAGCCTTAGCCGCCCCGGGGAGCTGTTTTTT. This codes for CASSLSRPGELFF. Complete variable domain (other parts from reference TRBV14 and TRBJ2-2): EAGVTQFPSHSVIEKGQTVTLRCDPISGHDNLYWYRRVMGKEIKFLLHFVKESKQDESGMPNNRFLAERTGGTYSTLKVQPAELEDSGVYFCASSLSRPGELFFGEGSRLTVL.

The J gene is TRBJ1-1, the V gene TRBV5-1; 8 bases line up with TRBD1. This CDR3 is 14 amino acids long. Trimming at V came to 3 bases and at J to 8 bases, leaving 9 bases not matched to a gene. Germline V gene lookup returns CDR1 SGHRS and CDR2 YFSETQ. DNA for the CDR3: TGCGCCAGCAGCTCCTACCCTGGACAGGGAGAAGCTTTCTTT. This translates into CASSSYPGQGEAFF.

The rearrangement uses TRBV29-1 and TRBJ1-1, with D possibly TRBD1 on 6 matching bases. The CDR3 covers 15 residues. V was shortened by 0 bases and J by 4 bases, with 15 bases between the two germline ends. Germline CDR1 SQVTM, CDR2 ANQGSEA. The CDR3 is CSVEDQRDTSTEAFF. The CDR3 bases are TGCAGCGTTGAAGATCAGAGGGACACTAGCACTGAAGCTTTCTTT.

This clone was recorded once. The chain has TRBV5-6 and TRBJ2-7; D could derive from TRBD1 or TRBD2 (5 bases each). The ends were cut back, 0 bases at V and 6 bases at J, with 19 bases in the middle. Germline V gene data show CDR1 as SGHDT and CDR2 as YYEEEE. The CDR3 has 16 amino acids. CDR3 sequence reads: CASSLGQGRKWVEQYF. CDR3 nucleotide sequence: TGTGCCAGCAGCTTGGGGCAGGGACGTAAGTGGGTCGAGCAGTACTTC. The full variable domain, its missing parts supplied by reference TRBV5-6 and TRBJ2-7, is DAGVTQSPTHLIKTRGQQVTLRCSPKSGHDTVSWYQQALGQGPQFIFQYYEEEERQRGNFPDRFSGHQFPNYSSELNVNALLLGDSALYLCASSLGQGRKWVEQYFGPGTRLTVT.

The CDR3 sequence is CASSQTGVGQPQHF. The CDR3 nucleotides are TGTGCCAGCAGCCAGACAGGGGTCGGTCAGCCCCAGCATTTT. This sequence joins TRBV14 and TRBJ1-5; 8 bases line up with TRBD1. V lost 3 bases, J lost 6 bases, and 4 bases stayed unmatched. The CDR3 sequence is 14 residues long. Germline lookup yields CDR1 SGHDN and CDR2 FVKESK.

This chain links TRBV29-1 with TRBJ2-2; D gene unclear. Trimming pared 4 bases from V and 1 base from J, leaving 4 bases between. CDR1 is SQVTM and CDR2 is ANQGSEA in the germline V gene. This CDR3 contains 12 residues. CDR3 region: CSVVENTGELFF. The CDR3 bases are TGCAGCGTTGTAGAGAACACCGGGGAGCTGTTTTTT.

The CDR3: CASSLAGGIDTQYF. For the CDR3, the DNA is TGTGCCAGCAGCTTAGCGGGGGGAATAGATACGCAGTATTTT. This chain joins TRBV13 and TRBJ2-3, with TRBD2 matching 7 bases. CDR3 length: 14 residues. In germline, CDR1 is PRHDT, CDR2 FYEKMQ (reference sequence). The V and J ends lost 1 base and 5 bases, in that order; junction bases with no gene match: 3.

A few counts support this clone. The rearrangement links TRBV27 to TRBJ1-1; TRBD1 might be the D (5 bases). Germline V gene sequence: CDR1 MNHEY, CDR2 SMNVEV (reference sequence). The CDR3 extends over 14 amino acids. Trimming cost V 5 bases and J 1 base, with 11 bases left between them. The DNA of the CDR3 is TGTGCCAGCAGTCCTCTGACAGCGAACACTGAAGCTTTCTTT. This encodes CASSPLTANTEAFF.

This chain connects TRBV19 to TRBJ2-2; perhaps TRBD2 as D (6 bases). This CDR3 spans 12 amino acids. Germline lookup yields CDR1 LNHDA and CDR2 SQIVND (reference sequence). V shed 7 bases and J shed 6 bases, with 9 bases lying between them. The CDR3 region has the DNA TGTGCCAGTATGGGGGGAGCCGGGGAGCTGTTTTTT. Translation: CASMGGAGELFF.

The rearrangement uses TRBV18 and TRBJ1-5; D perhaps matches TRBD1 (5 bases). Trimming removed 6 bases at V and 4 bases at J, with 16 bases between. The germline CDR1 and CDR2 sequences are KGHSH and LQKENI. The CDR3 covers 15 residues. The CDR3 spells CASSPAGSPNQPQHF. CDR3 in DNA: TGTGCCAGCTCTCCGGCAGGGTCTCCTAATCAGCCCCAGCATTTT.